This T cell receptor (beta chain) emerged from a study of vaccination effects on CD4 cells after COVID-19. Once cultured for 9 to 11 days, the cells underwent separation to obtain CD4+ T cells. For this clone: Its specificity is unknown.

The CDR3 consists of 16 residues. Germline-derived CDR1 and CDR2 are SGHRS and YFSETQ. Trimming took 4 bases from V and 6 from J; bases not matched to a gene: 12. Repertoires were generated with immunoSEQ multiplex PCR, while TCRdb's copy carries only in-frame clones and drops some. The sample has roughly 40,000 clones; around 67% are singletons. The receptor was isolated from a human donor who received a COVID-19 vaccine. Here the sequenced sample was CD4+ T cells from PBMCs cultured without peptide, taken before COVID-19 vaccination. The chain combines TRBV5-1 with TRBJ2-2; 7 bases agree with TRBD1. CDR3 bases: TGCGCCAGCAGCGTCTCCCCCGGGACAGTGGCCGGGGAGCTGTTTTTT. Encoded protein: CASSVSPGTVAGELFF.